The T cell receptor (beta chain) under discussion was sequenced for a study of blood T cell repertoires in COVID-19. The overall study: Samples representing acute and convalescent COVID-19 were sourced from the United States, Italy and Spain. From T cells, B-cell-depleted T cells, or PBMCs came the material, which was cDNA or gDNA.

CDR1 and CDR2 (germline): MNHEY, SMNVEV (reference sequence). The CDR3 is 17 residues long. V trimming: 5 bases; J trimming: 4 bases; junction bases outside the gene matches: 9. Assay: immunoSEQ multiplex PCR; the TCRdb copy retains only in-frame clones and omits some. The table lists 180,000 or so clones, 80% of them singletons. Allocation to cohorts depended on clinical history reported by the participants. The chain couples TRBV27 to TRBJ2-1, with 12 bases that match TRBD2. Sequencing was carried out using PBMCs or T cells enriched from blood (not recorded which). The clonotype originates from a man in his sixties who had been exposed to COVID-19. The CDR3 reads CASSPQLAGGRYNEQFF. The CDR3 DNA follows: TGTGCCAGCAGTCCACAGCTAGCGGGAGGGAGGTACAATGAGCAGTTCTTC.